This T cell receptor beta chain was obtained from a study of blood T cells in healthy people across ages. Findings of the study overall: Long-lived donors had more naive CD4+ cells and higher diversity than aged donors. TCR beta diversity, measured per million T cells, fell in a roughly linear way with age.

Germline lookup yields CDR1 SGHDN and CDR2 FVKESK. Trimming pared 0 bases from V and 1 base from J, leaving 15 bases between. The CDR3 sequence is 17 residues long. Concerning this clonotype: Its antigen is currently unknown.

With a J-beta primer mix and a sample-barcoded 5' primer, a second PCR ran 7 to 11 cycles. TCRdb re-analysed the 5' RACE reads in MiXCR, keeping a single row per CDR3 protein. The top ten hold around 0.7% of the sample, which has around 1,000,000 distinct CDR3 sequences, under 30% seen once. These data were also reused for a study on T cells of mothers and their children. From that report: Several million TCR beta reads per child versus over 10 million per mother. Overlap measured in related mother-child pairs was slightly, non-significantly higher than in unrelated pairs.

This sequence was found in a girl aged 2 to 10 in good health. V usage is TRBV14 and J usage is TRBJ1-2; D is unclear. Sequenced sample: blood. CDR3 DNA sequence: TGTGCCAGCAGCCAAGATCCCTTAGGGATCGGTAACTATGGCTACACCTTC. Translating gives CASSQDPLGIGNYGYTF.